The sequence of this TCR beta chain was determined in a study of CD8 T cells in Susac syndrome. Random hexamers primed reverse transcription of about 0.5 to 1 ug RNA. immunoSEQ multiplex PCR amplified TCR beta CDR3 across 54 Vbeta, 13 Jbeta. One entry per CDR3 protein, called by TCRdb with MiXCR from the immunoSEQ multiplex PCR reads. Among 100,000 to 150,000 distinct CDR3 sequences, roughly 76% were seen once, and the ten largest hold about 0.51%. Germline lookup yields CDR1 SEHNR and CDR2 FQNEAQ (reference sequence). The CDR3 runs to 16 residues. The V end lost 4 bases, the J end lost 4 bases, and 18 bases lay between the germline ends.

The TCR sequence derives from a human donor with multiple sclerosis. The genes are TRBV7-9 and TRBJ2-3, with a tentative D call TRBD2 (5 bases). Material: CD8+ T cells from PBMCs. In nucleotides, the CDR3 is TGTGCCAGCAGCTCCTTGGGGAGAGTCGTGGCAGATACGCAGTATTTT. This codes for CASSSLGRVVADTQYF. Full variable domain (rest looked up from reference TRBV7-9 and TRBJ2-3): DTGVSQNPRHKITKRGQNVTFRCDPISEHNRLYWYRQTLGQGPEFLTYFQNEAQLEKSRLLSDRFSAERPKGSFSTLEIQRTEQGDSAMYLCASSSLGRVVADTQYFGPGTRLTVL.